Reported below is one TCR beta chain. Its antigen is not known. Germline V gives CDR1 SGHRS, CDR2 YFSETQ. The CDR3 has 16 amino acids. V was cut by 4 bases and J by 1 base, with 15 bases left in between. Following RNA extraction, reverse transcription yielded cDNA that acted as the sequencing template. The assay was immunoSEQ multiplex PCR, and TCRdb's table has in-frame clones only and misses some. The profile covers about 150,000 clones, with 50% to 65% appearing a single time and about 4.5% taken by the ten largest. The data were taken from a study of CD8+ T cells in alopecia areata. Study observations and caveats: Patients shared TCRs less clearly than mice did, possibly for HLA-related reasons.

Input material: CD4+ T cells sorted from blood. The chain has TRBV5-1 and TRBJ2-4; D call uncertain. The origin of this receptor is a human donor in good health. CDR3 nucleotide sequence: TGCGCCAGCAGCGACTGGGCGCCTGGGGCCAAAAACATTCAGTACTTC. Amino acids: CASSDWAPGAKNIQYF. Together with reference TRBV5-1 and TRBJ2-4, the CDR3 gives the full variable domain: KAGVTQTPRYLIKTRGQQVTLSCSPISGHRSVSWYQQTPGQGLQFLFEYFSETQRNKGNFPGRFSGRQFSNSRSEMNVSTLELGDSALYLCASSDWAPGAKNIQYFGAGTRLSVL.